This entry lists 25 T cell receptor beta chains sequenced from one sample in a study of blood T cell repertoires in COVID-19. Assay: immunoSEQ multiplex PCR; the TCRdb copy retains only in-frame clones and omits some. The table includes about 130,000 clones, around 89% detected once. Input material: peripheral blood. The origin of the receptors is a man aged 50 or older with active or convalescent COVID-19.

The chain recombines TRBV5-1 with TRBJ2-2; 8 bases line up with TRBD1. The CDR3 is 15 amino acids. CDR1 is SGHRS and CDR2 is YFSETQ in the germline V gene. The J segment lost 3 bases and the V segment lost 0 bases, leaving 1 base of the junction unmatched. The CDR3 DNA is TGCGCCAGCAGCTTGGGGACAGGGTACACCGGGGAGCTGTTTTTT. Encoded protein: CASSLGTGYTGELFF.

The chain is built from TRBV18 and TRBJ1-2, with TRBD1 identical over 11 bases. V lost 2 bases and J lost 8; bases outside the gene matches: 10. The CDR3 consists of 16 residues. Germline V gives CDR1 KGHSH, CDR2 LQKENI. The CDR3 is CASSPISDRGLPGYTF. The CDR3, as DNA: TGTGCCAGCTCACCAATTTCGGACAGGGGGCTCCCCGGCTACACCTTC.

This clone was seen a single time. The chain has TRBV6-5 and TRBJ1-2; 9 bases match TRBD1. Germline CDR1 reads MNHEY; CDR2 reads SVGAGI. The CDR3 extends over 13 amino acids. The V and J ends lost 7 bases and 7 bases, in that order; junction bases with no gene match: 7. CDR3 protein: CASKRTGGGGYTF. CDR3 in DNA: TGTGCCAGCAAACGAACAGGGGGCGGTGGCTACACCTTC.

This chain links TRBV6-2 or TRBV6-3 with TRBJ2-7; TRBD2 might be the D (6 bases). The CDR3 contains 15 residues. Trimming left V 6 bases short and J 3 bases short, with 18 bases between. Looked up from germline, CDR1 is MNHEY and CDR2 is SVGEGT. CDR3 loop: CASSPPGTGVYEQYF. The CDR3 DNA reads TGTGCCAGCAGCCCACCCGGGACGGGAGTCTACGAGCAGTACTTC.

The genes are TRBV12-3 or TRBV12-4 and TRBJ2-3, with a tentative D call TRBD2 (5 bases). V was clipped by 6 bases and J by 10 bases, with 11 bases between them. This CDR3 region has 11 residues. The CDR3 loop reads CASSGGESQYF. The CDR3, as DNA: TGTGCCAGCAGCGGTGGGGAGTCGCAGTATTTT.

The CDR3 is CASSEPGLARHEQYF. CDR3 nucleotides: TGCGCCAGCAGTGAGCCGGGACTAGCGCGCCACGAGCAGTACTTC. V is TRBV10-1 and J is TRBJ2-7; 10 bases fit TRBD2. J was trimmed by 5 bases and V by 2 bases; bases with no gene match: 6. Germline CDR1 is WNHNN and CDR2 is SYGVQD (reference sequence). There are 15 residues in the CDR3.

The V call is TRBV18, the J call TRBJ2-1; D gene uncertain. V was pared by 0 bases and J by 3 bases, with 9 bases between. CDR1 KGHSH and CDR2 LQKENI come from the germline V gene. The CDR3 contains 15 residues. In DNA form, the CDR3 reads TGTGCCAGCTCACCACCTCCCAGAAGCTACAATGAGCAGTTCTTC. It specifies CASSPPPRSYNEQFF. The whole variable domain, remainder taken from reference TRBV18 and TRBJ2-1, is NAGVMQNPRHLVRRRGQEARLRCSPMKGHSHVYWYRQLPEEGLKFMVYLQKENIIDESGMPKERFSAEFPKEGPSILRIQQVVRGDSAAYFCASSPPPRSYNEQFFGPGTRLTVL.

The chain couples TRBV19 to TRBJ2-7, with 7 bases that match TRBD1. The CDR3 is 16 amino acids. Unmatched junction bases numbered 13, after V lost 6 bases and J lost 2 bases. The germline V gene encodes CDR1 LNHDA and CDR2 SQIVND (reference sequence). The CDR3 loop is CASRSKTGVNPYEQYF. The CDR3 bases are TGTGCCAGTAGGAGTAAAACAGGGGTAAATCCCTACGAGCAGTACTTC.

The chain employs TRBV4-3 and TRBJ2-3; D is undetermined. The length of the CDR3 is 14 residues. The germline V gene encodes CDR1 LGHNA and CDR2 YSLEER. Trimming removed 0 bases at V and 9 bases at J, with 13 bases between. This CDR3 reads CASSQDTRSQTQYF. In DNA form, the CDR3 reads TGCGCCAGCAGCCAAGATACAAGGAGTCAAACGCAGTATTTT.

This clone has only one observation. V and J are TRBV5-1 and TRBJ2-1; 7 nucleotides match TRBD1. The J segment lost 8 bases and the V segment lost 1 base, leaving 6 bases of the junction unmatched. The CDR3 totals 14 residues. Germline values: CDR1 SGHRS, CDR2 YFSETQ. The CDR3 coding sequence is TGCGCCAGCAGCTTGACGACAGGGAGCGATGAGCAGTTCTTC. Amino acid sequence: CASSLTTGSDEQFF.

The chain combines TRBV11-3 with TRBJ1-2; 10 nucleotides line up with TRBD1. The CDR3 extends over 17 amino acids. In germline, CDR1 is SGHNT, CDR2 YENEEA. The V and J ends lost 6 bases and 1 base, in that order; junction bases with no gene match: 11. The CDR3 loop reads CASRYRDRGEVNYGYTF. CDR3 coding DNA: TGTGCCAGCAGATACCGGGACAGGGGAGAAGTTAACTATGGCTACACCTTC.

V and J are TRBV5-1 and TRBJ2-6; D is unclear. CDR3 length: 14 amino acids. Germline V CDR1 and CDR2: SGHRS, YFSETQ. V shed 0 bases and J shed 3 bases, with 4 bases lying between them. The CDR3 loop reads CASSLAVGANVLTF. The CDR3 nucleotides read TGCGCCAGCAGCTTGGCGGTTGGGGCCAACGTCCTGACTTTC.

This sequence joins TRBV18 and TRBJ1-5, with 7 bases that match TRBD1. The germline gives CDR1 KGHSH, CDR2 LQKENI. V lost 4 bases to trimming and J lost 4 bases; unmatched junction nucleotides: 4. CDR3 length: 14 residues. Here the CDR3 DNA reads TGTGCCAGCTCACTGGGGACAGAGAATCAGCCCCAGCATTTT. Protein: CASSLGTENQPQHF.

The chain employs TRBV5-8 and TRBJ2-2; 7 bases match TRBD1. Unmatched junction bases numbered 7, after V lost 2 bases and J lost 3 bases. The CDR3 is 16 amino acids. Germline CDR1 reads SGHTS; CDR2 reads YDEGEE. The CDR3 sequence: CASSFTTGYYTGELFF. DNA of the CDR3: TGTGCCAGCAGCTTTACGACAGGGTACTACACCGGGGAGCTGTTTTTT. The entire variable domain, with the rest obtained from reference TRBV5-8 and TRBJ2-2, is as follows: EAGVTQSPTHLIKTRGQQATLRCSPISGHTSVYWYQQALGLGLQFLLWYDEGEERNRGNFPPRFSGRQFPNYSSELNVNALELEDSALYLCASSFTTGYYTGELFFGEGSRLTVL.

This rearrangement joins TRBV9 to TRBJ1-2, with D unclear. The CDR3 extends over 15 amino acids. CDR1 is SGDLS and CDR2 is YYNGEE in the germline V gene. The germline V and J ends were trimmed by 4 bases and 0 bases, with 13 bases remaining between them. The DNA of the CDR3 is TGTGCCAGCAGCAAAACACGTGCCTCTAACTATGGCTACACCTTC. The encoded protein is CASSKTRASNYGYTF.

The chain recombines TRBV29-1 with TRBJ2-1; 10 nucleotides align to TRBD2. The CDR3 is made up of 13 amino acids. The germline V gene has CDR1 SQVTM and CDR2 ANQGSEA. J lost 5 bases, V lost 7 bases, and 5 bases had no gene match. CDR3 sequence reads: CSAQRGGNNEQFF. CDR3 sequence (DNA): TGCAGCGCCCAGCGGGGGGGAAACAATGAGCAGTTCTTC.

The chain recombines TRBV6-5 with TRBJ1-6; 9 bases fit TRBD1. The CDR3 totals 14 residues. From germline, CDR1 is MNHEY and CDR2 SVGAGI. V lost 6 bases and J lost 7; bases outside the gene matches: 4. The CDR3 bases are TGTGCCAGCAGCCGGACAGGGGCCAATTCACCCCTCCACTTT. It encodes CASSRTGANSPLHF.

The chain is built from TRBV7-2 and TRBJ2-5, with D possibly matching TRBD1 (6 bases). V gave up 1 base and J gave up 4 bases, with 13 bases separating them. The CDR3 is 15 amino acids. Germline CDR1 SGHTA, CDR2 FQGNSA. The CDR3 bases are TGTGCCAGCAGCTTAGACAGGGAAGTAGGAGAGACCCAGTACTTC. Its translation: CASSLDREVGETQYF.

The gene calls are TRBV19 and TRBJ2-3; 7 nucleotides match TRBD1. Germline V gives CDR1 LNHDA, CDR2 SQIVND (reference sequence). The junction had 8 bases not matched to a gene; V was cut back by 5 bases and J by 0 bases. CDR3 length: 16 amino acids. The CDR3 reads CASSALGGMSTDTQYF. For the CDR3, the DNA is TGTGCCAGTAGTGCCCTAGGGGGCATGAGCACAGATACGCAGTATTTT.

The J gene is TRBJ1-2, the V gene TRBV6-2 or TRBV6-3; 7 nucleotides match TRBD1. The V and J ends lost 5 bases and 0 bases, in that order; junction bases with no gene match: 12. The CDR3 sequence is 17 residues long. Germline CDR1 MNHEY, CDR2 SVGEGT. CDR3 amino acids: CASSIKTGHQPNYGYTF. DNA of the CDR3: TGTGCCAGCAGTATTAAGACAGGGCACCAACCTAACTATGGCTACACCTTC.

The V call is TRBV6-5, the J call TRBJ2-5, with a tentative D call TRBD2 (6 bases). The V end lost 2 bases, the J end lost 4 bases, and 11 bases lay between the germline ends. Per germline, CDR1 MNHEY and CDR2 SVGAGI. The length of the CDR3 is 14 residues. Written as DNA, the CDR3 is TGTGCCAGCAGTTACCACCCAGCGGGAGAGACCCAGTACTTC. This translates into CASSYHPAGETQYF.

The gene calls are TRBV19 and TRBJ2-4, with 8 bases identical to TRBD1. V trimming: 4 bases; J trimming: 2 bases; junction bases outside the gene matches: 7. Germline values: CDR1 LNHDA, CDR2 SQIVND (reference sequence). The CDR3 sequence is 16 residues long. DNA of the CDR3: TGTGCCAGTAGTAAAGGACAGGGAGATTCCAAAAACATTCAGTACTTC. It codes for CASSKGQGDSKNIQYF.

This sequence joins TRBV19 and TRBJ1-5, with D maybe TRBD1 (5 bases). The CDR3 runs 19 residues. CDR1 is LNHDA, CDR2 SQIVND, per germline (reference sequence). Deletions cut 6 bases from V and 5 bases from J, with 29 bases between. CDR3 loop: CASRGTFGAGRRVDQPQHF. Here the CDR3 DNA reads TGTGCCAGTAGAGGAACATTCGGGGCAGGACGGAGGGTTGATCAGCCCCAGCATTTT.

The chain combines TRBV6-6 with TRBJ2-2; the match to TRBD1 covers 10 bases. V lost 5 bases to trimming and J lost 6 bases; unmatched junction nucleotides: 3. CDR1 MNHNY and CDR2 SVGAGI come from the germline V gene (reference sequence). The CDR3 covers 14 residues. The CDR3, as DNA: TGTGCCAGCAGTGCCGGGACAGGGGCCGGGGAGCTGTTTTTT. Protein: CASSAGTGAGELFF.

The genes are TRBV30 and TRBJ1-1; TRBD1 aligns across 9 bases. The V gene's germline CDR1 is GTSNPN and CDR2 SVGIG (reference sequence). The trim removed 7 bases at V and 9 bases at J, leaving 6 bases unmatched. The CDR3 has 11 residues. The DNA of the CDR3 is TGTGCCTCTACAGGGGGCGGAAAAGCTTTCTTT. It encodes CASTGGGKAFF.